This entry is about one TCR beta chain. Its antigen is undetermined. The data derive from a study of identical twins. Overall study findings and caveats: Out-of-frame alpha sequences shared between twins exhibited an excess of low generation probability. Researchers reported weaker excess twin sharing in beta out-of-frame sequences. Cord blood beta clonotypes that were abundant carried fewer insertions, and memory repertoires showed no such trend.

This CDR3 comprises 17 residues. Trimming took 1 base from V and 2 from J; bases not matched to a gene: 5. CDR1 and CDR2 from the germline V gene are KGHSH and LQKENI. A universal primer site arose from template switching, and cDNA bore unique molecular identifiers. TCRdb re-derived calls from the 5' RACE reads in MiXCR, one entry per CDR3 protein. The sample has 450,000 to 500,000 distinct CDR3 sequences; over 11% are singletons. These same data were also listed under a study on yellow fever vaccine responses in identical twins.

The chain has TRBV18 and TRBJ2-6, with 7 positions matching TRBD1. This receptor was identified in a woman between 18 and 29 years old in good health. The sample consisted of CD4+ T cells sorted from blood. CDR3 loop: CASSPLVDRAGANVLTF. The CDR3 DNA follows: TGTGCCAGCTCACCACTCGTCGACAGGGCTGGGGCCAACGTCCTGACTTTC.